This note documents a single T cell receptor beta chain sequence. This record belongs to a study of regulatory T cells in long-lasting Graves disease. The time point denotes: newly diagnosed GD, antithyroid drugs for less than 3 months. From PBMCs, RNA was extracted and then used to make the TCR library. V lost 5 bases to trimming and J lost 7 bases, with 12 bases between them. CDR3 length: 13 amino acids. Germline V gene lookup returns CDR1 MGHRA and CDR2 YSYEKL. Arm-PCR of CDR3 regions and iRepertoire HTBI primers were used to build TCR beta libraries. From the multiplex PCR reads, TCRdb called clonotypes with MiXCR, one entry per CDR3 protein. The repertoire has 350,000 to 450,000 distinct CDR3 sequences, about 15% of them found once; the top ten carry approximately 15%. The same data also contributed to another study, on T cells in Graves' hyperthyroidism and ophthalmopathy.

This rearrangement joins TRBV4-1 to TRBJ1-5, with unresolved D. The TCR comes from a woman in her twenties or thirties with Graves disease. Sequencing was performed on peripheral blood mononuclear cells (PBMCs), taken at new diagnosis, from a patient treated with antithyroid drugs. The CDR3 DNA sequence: TGCGCCAGCAGCGCCAACCCGGGGCAGCCCCAGCATTTT. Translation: CASSANPGQPQHF.